What follows are 6 T cell receptor beta chains derived from one specimen sequenced in a study of blood T cell repertoires in COVID-19. Libraries were prepared by immunoSEQ multiplex PCR; TCRdb keeps only in-frame clonotypes and omits some of them. The sample holds approximately 170,000 clones; around four fifths are singletons and the top ten take 4.4%. Sequencing was done on a sample of PBMCs or T cells enriched from blood (not recorded which). All receptors come from a woman in her fifties or sixties who had recovered from COVID-19.

This chain connects TRBV5-8 to TRBJ1-1; TRBD1 might be the D (5 bases). V shed 5 bases and J shed 3 bases, with 17 bases lying between them. The germline V gene has CDR1 SGHTS and CDR2 YDEGEE. The CDR3 is 15 residues long. The CDR3 nucleotides are TGTGCCAGCAGGAACTCCGGGACTCACTACACTGAAGCTTTCTTT. This codes for CASRNSGTHYTEAFF.

The rearrangement uses TRBV3-1 (or the pseudogene TRBV3-2) and TRBJ2-1, with a weak D call TRBD1 (6 bases). This CDR3 has 15 residues. Germline values: CDR1 LGHDT, CDR2 YNNKEL (reference sequence). Trimming shortened V by 1 base and J by 3 bases, and 10 bases separated the two germline ends. The CDR3 loop reads CASSQGTVNYNEQFF. CDR3 bases: TGTGCCAGCAGCCAAGGGACAGTAAACTACAATGAGCAGTTCTTC.

This clone came up once. Written as DNA, the CDR3 is TGTGCCAGCAGCTTAGCGATCGGGACAGCTAATGGCTACACCTTC. Translating it yields CASSLAIGTANGYTF. This chain connects TRBV7-8 to TRBJ1-2; 7 positions match TRBD1. CDR1 and CDR2 (germline): SGHVS, FQNEAQ. V lost 0 bases to trimming and J lost 6 bases; unmatched junction nucleotides: 7. The CDR3 covers 15 residues.

This chain joins TRBV6-5 and TRBJ1-2; D uncertain. V lost 0 bases, J lost 2 bases, and 13 bases lay in between. This CDR3 has 16 amino acids. Germline V gene sequence: CDR1 MNHEY, CDR2 SVGAGI. CDR3 DNA: TGTGCCAGCAGTTACTCGAACAGTGGGTTGAACTATGGCTACACCTTC. Amino acid sequence: CASSYSNSGLNYGYTF.

The J gene is TRBJ1-1, the V gene TRBV19; TRBD1 agrees at 7 bases. The J segment lost 0 bases and the V segment lost 3 bases, leaving 1 base of the junction unmatched. CDR1 and CDR2 from the germline V gene are LNHDA and SQIVND (reference sequence). The CDR3 contains 14 residues. For the CDR3, the DNA is TGTGCCAGTAGTATCGGGACAGTGAACACTGAAGCTTTCTTT. Translation: CASSIGTVNTEAFF. The variable domain in full, with the rest retrieved from reference TRBV19 and TRBJ1-1, is DGGITQSPKYLFRKEGQNVTLSCEQNLNHDAMYWYRQDPGQGLRLIYYSQIVNDFQKGDIAEGYSVSREKKESFPLTVTSAQKNPTAFYLCASSIGTVNTEAFFGQGTRLTVV.

V and J are TRBV30 and TRBJ1-1; D is ambiguous. The CDR3 extends over 12 amino acids. Germline CDR1 is GTSNPN and CDR2 is SVGIG (reference sequence). Between the trimmed V and J ends, which lost 3 bases and 4 bases, there was a span of 9 bases. The CDR3 sequence: CAWRGRRTEAFF. CDR3 nucleotides: TGTGCCTGGAGAGGCAGGCGCACTGAAGCTTTCTTT.